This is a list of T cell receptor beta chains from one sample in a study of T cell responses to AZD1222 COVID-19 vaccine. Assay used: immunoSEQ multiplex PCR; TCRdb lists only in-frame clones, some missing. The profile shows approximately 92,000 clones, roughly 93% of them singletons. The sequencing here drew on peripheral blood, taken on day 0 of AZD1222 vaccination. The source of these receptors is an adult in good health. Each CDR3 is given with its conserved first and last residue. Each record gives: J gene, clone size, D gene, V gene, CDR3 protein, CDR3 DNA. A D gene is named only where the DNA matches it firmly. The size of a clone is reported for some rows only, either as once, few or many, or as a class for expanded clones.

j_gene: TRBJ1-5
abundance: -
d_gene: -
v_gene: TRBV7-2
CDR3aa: CASSSGDQPQHF
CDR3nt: TGTGCCAGCAGCTCTGGTGATCAGCCCCAGCATTTT

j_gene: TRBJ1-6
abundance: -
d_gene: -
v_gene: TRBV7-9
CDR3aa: CASSFWDAGYNSPLHF
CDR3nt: TGTGCCAGCAGCTTTTGGGATGCGGGATATAATTCACCCCTCCACTTT

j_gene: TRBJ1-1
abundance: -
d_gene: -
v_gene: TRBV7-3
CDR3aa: CASSGRSNLMNTEAFF
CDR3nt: TGTGCCAGCAGCGGCAGGTCCAATTTAATGAACACTGAAGCTTTCTTT

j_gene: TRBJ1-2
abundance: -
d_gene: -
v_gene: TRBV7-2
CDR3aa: CASSLTGGQRVEYTF
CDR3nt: TGTGCCAGCAGCTTAACTGGCGGGCAACGAGTGGAGTACACCTTC

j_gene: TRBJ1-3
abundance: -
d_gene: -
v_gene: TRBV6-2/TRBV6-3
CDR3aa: CASSRRIGAGNTIYF
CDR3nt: TGTGCCAGCAGCCGTCGAATCGGGGCTGGAAACACCATATATTTT

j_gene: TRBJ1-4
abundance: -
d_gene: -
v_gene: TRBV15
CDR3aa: CATSRDPGSVLEKLFF
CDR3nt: TGTGCCACCAGCAGAGATCCCGGCAGTGTACTCGAAAAACTGTTTTTT

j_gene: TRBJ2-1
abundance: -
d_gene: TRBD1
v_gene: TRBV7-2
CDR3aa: CASSKRGLYNEQFF
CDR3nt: TGTGCCAGCAGCAAGAGGGGGCTGTACAATGAGCAGTTCTTC

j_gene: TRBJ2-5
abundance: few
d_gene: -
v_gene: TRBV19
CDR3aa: CASSTRLEAETQYF
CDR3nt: TGTGCCAGTAGTACCCGACTAGAGGCTGAGACCCAGTACTTC

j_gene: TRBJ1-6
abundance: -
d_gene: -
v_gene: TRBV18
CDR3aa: CASSPWNSPLHF
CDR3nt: TGTGCCAGCTCACCCTGGAATTCACCCCTCCACTTT

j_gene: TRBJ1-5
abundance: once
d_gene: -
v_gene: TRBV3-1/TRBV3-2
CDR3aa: CASSARHSNQPQHF
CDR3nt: TGTGCCAGCAGCGCCCGCCATAGCAATCAGCCCCAGCATTTT

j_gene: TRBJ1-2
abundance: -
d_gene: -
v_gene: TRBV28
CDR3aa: CASSLMYGYTF
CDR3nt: TGTGCCAGCAGCCTTATGTACGGCTACACCTTC

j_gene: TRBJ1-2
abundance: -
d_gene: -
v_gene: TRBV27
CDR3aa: CASSLSWDYGYTF
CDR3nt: TGTGCCAGCAGTTTATCGTGGGACTATGGCTACACCTTC

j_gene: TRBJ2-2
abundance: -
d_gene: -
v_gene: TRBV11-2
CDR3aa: CASSVTGTGELFF
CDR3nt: TGTGCCAGCAGCGTAACAGGGACCGGGGAGCTGTTTTTT

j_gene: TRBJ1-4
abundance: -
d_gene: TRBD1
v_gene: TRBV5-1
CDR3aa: CASSPGTGNEKLFF
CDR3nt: TGCGCCAGCAGCCCCGGGACAGGGAATGAAAAACTGTTTTTT

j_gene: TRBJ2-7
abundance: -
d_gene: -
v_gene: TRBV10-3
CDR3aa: CAITPDRNSYEQYF
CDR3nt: TGTGCCATCACCCCTGACCGGAATTCCTACGAGCAGTACTTC

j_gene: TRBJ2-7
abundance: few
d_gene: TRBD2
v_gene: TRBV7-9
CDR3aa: CASSVQTGGTYEQYF
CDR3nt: TGTGCCAGCAGCGTCCAAACGGGGGGGACCTACGAGCAGTACTTC

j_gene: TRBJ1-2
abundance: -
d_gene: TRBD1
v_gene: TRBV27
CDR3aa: CASSSRGLGYGYTF
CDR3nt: TGTGCCAGCAGTTCCAGGGGGCTGGGCTATGGCTACACCTTC

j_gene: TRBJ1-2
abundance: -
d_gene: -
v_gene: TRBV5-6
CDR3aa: CASSLTPGGGGYGYTF
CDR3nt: TGTGCCAGCAGCTTGACCCCCGGCGGGGGAGGATATGGCTACACCTTC

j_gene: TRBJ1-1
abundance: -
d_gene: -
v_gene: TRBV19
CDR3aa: CASSRGPFMNTEAFF
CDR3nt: TGTGCCAGTAGTCGGGGCCCGTTCATGAACACTGAAGCTTTCTTT

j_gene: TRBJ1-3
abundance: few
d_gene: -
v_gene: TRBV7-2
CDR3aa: CASSLAKANSGNTIYF
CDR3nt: TGTGCCAGCAGCTTAGCTAAAGCCAACTCTGGAAACACCATATATTTT

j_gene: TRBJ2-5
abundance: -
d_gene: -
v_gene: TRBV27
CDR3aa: CASSFGGQGLTQYF
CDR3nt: TGTGCCAGCAGTTTCGGGGGGCAGGGGCTGACCCAGTACTTC

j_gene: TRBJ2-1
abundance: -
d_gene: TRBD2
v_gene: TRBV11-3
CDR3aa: CASSLTSGNNEQFF
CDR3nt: TGTGCCAGCAGCTTAACAAGCGGGAACAATGAGCAGTTCTTC

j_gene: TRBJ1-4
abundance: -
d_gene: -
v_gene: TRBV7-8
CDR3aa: CATALRGTNEKLFF
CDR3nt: TGTGCCACCGCCCTACGGGGCACTAATGAAAAACTGTTTTTT

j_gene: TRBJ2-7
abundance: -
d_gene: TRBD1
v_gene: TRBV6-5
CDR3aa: CASSSRQGASEQYF
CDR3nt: TGTGCCAGCAGCTCTCGACAGGGGGCCAGCGAGCAGTACTTC

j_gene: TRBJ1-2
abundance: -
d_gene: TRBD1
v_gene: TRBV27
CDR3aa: CASKTGTGDGYTF
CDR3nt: TGTGCCAGCAAGACCGGGACAGGGGATGGCTACACCTTC

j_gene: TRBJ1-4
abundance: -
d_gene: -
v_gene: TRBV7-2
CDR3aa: CASSLDGGATTNEKLFF
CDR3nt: TGTGCCAGCAGCTTAGATGGGGGGGCAACGACTAATGAAAAACTGTTTTTT

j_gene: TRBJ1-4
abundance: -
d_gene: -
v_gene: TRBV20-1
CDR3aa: CSASIVGAGNEKLFF
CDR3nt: TGCAGTGCTAGTATTGTGGGAGCTGGGAATGAAAAACTGTTTTTT

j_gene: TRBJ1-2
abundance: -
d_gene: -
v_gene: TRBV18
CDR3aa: CASSRGTDNGYTF
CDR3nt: TGTGCCAGCTCACGGGGGACGGATAATGGCTACACCTTC

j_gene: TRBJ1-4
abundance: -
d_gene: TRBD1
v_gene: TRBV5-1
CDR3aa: CASSDAGTGNEKLFF
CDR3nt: TGCGCCAGCAGCGACGCCGGGACAGGGAACGAAAAACTGTTTTTT

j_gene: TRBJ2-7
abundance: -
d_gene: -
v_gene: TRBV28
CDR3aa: CASSFPGNEQYF
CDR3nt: TGTGCCAGCAGTTTTCCAGGGAACGAGCAGTACTTC

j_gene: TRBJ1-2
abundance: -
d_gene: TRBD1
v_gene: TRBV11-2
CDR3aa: CASSLLGHPTGGKSYGYTF
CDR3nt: TGTGCCAGCAGCTTACTCGGTCATCCTACAGGGGGCAAATCCTATGGCTACACCTTC

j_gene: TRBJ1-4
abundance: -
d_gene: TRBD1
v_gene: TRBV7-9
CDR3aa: CASDQGAIATNEKLFF
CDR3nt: TGTGCCAGCGACCAGGGGGCCATTGCAACTAATGAAAAACTGTTTTTT

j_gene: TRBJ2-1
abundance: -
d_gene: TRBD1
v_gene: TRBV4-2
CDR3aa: CASSPKTGGNEQFF
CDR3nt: TGTGCCAGCAGCCCAAAGACAGGGGGCAATGAGCAGTTCTTC

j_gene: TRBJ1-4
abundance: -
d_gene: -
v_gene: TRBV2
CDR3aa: CASSEPGKLNEKLFF
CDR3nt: TGTGCCAGCAGTGAACCGGGAAAGCTGAATGAAAAACTGTTTTTT

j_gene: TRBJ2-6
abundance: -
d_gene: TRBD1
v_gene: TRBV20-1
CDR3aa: CSASGTGKTGANVLTF
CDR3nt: TGCAGTGCTAGTGGGACAGGGAAAACTGGGGCCAACGTCCTGACTTTC

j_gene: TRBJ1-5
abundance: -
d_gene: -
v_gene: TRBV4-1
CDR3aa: CASAAGYSNQPQHF
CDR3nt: TGCGCCAGCGCCGCGGGATATAGCAATCAGCCCCAGCATTTT

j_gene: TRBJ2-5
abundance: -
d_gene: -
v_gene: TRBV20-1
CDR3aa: CSASGRETQYF
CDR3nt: TGCAGTGCTAGTGGGCGGGAGACCCAGTACTTC

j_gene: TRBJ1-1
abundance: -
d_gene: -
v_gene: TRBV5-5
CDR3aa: CASSYDVGWNTEAFF
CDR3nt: TGTGCCAGCAGCTACGACGTGGGTTGGAACACTGAAGCTTTCTTT

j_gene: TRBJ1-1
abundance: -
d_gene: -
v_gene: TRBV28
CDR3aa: CASVNTEAFF
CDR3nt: TGTGCCAGCGTGAACACTGAAGCTTTCTTT

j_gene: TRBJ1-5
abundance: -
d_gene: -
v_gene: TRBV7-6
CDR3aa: CASMWSPDRRRSGQPQHF
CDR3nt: TGTGCCAGCATGTGGTCTCCCGACCGCAGGAGGTCCGGTCAGCCCCAGCATTTT

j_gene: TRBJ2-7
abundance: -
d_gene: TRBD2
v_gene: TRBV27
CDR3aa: CASTVRGGPPSYEQYF
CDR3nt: TGTGCCAGCACGGTCCGGGGGGGGCCGCCGTCCTACGAGCAGTACTTC

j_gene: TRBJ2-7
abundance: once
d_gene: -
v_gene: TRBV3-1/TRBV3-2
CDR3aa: CASSLQGNEQYF
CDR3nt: TGTGCCAGCAGCCTGCAGGGTAACGAGCAGTACTTC

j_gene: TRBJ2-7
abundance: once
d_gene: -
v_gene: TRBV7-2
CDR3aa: CASSTSYEQYF
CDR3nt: TGTGCCAGCAGCACCTCCTACGAGCAGTACTTC

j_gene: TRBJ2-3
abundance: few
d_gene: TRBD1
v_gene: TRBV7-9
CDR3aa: CASRLTGPTDTQYF
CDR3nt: TGTGCCAGCAGACTGACAGGGCCCACAGATACGCAGTATTTT

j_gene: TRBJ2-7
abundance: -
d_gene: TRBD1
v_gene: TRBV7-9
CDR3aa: CASSRGQGWFEQYF
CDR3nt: TGTGCCAGCAGCAGAGGACAGGGGTGGTTCGAGCAGTACTTC

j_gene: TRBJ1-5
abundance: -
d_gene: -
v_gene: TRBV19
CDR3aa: CASSMTGPNQPQHF
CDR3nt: TGTGCCAGTAGTATGACTGGCCCCAATCAGCCCCAGCATTTT

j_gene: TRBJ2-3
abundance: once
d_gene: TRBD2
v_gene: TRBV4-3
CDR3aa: CASSLAVAGGHEADTQYF
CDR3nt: TGCGCCAGCAGCCTTGCGGTTGCGGGGGGCCATGAGGCAGATACGCAGTATTTT

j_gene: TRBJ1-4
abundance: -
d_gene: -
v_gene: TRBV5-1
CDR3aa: CASSLRTTNEKLFF
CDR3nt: TGCGCCAGCAGCTTGCGGACAACTAATGAAAAACTGTTTTTT

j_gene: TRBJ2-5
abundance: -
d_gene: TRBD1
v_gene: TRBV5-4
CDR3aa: CASSQGGQGVETQYF
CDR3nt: TGTGCCAGCAGCCAAGGGGGTCAGGGGGTAGAGACCCAGTACTTC

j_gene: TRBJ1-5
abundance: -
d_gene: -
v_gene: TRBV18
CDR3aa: CASSPSANSNQPQHF
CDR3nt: TGTGCCAGCTCACCATCGGCGAATAGCAATCAGCCCCAGCATTTT

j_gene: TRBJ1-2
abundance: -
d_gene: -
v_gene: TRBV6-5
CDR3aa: CASSPSISDPYGYTF
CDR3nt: TGTGCCAGCAGTCCCTCAATTTCGGACCCCTATGGCTACACCTTC

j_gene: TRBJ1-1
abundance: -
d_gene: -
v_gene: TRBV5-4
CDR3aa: CASSPNYQTASYTEAFF
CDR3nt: TGTGCCAGCAGCCCGAACTACCAGACAGCCTCTTACACTGAAGCTTTCTTT

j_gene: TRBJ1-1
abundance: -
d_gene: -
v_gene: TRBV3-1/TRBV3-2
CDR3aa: CASSQADLNTEAFF
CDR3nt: TGTGCCAGCAGCCAAGCGGACCTTAACACTGAAGCTTTCTTT

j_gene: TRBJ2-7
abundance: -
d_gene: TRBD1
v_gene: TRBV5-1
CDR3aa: CASSLRTGAYEQYF
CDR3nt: TGCGCCAGCAGCTTGAGGACAGGAGCCTACGAGCAGTACTTC

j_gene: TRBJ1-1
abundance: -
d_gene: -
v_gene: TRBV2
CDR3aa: CASSALGGGTEAFF
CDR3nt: TGTGCCAGCAGCGCCTTGGGGGGAGGCACTGAAGCTTTCTTT

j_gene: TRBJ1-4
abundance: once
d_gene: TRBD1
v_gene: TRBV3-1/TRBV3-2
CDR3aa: CASSPRSGTGSEKLFF
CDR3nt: TGTGCCAGCAGCCCGCGGAGTGGGACAGGGAGTGAAAAACTGTTTTTT

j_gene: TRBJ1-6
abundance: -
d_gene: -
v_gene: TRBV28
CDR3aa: CASSSETSYRPLHF
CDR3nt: TGTGCCAGCAGTTCTGAAACCTCCTACCGGCCCCTCCACTTT

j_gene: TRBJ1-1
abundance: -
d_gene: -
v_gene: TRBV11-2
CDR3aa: CASSPIAGTEAFF
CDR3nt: TGTGCCAGCAGCCCCATTGCGGGCACTGAAGCTTTCTTT

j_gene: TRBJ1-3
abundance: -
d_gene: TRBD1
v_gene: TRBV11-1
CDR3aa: CASSAWDSSGNTIYF
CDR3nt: TGTGCCAGCAGCGCGTGGGACAGCTCTGGAAACACCATATATTTT

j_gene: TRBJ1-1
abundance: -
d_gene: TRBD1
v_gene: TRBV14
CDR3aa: CASSLSGGLNTEAFF
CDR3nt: TGTGCCAGCAGCCTATCAGGGGGCCTGAACACTGAAGCTTTCTTT